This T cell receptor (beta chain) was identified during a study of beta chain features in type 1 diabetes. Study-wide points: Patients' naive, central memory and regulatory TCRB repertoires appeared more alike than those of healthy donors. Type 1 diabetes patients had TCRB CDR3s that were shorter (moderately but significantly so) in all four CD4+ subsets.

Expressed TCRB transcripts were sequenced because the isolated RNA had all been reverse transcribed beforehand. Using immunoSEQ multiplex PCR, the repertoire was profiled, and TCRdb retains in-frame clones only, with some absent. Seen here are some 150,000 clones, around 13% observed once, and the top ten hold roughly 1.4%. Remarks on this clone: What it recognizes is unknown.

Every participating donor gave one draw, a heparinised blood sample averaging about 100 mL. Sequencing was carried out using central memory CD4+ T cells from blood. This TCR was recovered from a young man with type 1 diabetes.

The CDR3 sequence: CASSWGPEIYQPQHF. Here the CDR3 DNA reads TGTGCCAGCAGCTGGGGTCCTGAGATTTATCAGCCCCAGCATTTT. The chain couples TRBV5-4 to TRBJ1-5; D remains unclear. Germline V gives CDR1 SGHNT, CDR2 YYREEE (reference sequence). Trimming pared 3 bases from V and 5 bases from J, leaving 15 bases between. The CDR3 is 15 amino acids.